This TCR beta chain was documented in a study of regulatory T cells in long-lasting Graves disease. According to the study, TCR beta libraries were built with iRepertoire HTBI primers and CDR3-region Arm-PCR. TCRdb ran MiXCR on the multiplex PCR reads and lists one entry per CDR3 protein. The sample lists a few hundred thousand distinct CDR3 sequences; about a quarter were seen once. Stated time point: persistent/refractory GD, antithyroid drugs over 5 years with positive TRAb. RNA extracted from PBMCs served as the sequencing template. V lost 1 base and J lost 5, with 14 bases in between. This CDR3 spans 15 amino acids. Germline CDR1 and CDR2: LGHDT and YNNKEL (reference sequence).

This sequence joins TRBV3-1 and TRBJ1-1, with TRBD1 as a possible D gene (5 bases). This TCR derives from a female donor with Graves disease. The specimen was peripheral blood mononuclear cells (PBMCs), collected when the disease was refractory, from a patient treated with antithyroid drugs. This CDR3 is CASSQVVKGTTEAFF. The CDR3 nucleotides read TGTGCCAGCAGCCAAGTAGTAAAAGGGACGACTGAAGCTTTCTTT.